The following is a TCR beta chain sequence with its context. Participants were aged about 18 to 89 years from approximately 25 US areas. Participant-reported clinical history was the basis for cohort assignment. This sample was included in a study of blood T cell repertoires in COVID-19. Study-wide context: Both acute and convalescent COVID-19 samples were obtained from the United States, Italy and Spain.

In the authors' workflow: Reference gene primer amplification gave nucleated cell count estimates. The method was immunoSEQ multiplex PCR; TCRdb's version includes in-frame clones alone and lacks a portion of them. For V, J and clone size, that table is used; D and trimming come from the DNA. The data hold about 280,000 clones, with around nine tenths observed a single time. V lost 5 bases to trimming and J lost 3 bases; unmatched junction nucleotides: 8. Germline V CDR1 and CDR2: MDHEN, SYDVKM. The CDR3 covers 15 residues. Sequencing was carried out using PBMCs or T cells enriched from blood (not recorded which). This sequence was found in a woman in her sixties or seventies who had recovered from COVID-19. The chain joins TRBV28 to TRBJ2-7; 9 bases align to TRBD1. The CDR3 reads CASSATGGADYEQYF. CDR3 sequence (DNA): TGTGCCAGCAGTGCTACAGGGGGCGCCGACTACGAGCAGTACTTC.